This T cell receptor beta chain was profiled in a study of blood T cells in healthy people across ages. Study-wide findings and caveats: A roughly linear age-dependent decrease characterized TCR beta diversity per million T cells.

On this clonotype itself: Its target is not known.

With a J-beta primer mix and a sample-barcoded 5' primer, a second PCR ran roughly 6 to 11 cycles. Each CDR3 protein gets one entry after TCRdb re-called the 5' RACE reads with MiXCR. Of about 510,000 distinct CDR3 sequences listed, about 29% are singletons. Germline values: CDR1 LGHDT, CDR2 YNNKEL (reference sequence). The CDR3 totals 14 residues. V was clipped by 3 bases and J by 5 bases, with 13 bases between them. The same sample was also used in a study of T cells of mothers and their children. That publication notes: Among related mother-child pairs, overlap was slightly higher than in unrelated pairs, though not significantly.

This chain connects TRBV3-1 to TRBJ2-5; tentatively, D is TRBD2 (6 bases). This sequence was found in a boy aged 2-15 years in good health. What was sequenced was blood. The CDR3 bases are TGTGCCAGCAGCCAGAAACCGGAGGGGGAGACCCAGTACTTC. This translates into CASSQKPEGETQYF.